The entry below describes one T cell receptor beta chain. This table comes from immunoSEQ multiplex PCR, and its TCRdb copy is limited to in-frame clones, with some not included. The table lists approximately 390,000 clones, approximately 87% of them singletons. This entry is derived from a study of blood T cell repertoires in COVID-19. Study overall: Collection of acute and convalescent COVID-19 samples took place in the United States, Italy and Spain. PBMCs, B-cell-depleted T cells, or T cells were the source of the cDNA or gDNA that made up the material.

The germline CDR1 and CDR2 sequences are SGHRS and YFSETQ. V was shortened by 2 bases and J by 2 bases, with 19 bases between the two germline ends. The CDR3 runs 18 residues. Sequenced material: peripheral blood. The receptor's source is an older woman with COVID-19, enrolled during active disease. The V and J genes are TRBV5-1 and TRBJ2-2, with a possible D match to TRBD2 (6 bases). This CDR3 is CASSFPGGGAGNTGELFF. The CDR3 DNA reads TGCGCCAGCAGCTTTCCTGGAGGAGGGGCCGGCAACACCGGGGAGCTGTTTTTT.